This T cell receptor (beta chain) emerged from a study of shared clonotypes between healthy human individuals. Study-wide background: Three plates each covered CD4 naive and memory; CD8 naive two, CD8 memory one.

On this clone itself: Antigen: not known.

The study, taken as a whole, reports: Sharing across four donors was highest in naive CD4 (roughly 5%) and lowest in memory CD8 (around 0.4%).

CD45RO+ cells were combined with CCR7-negative CD45RA+ TemRA cells to form CD8 memory. CDR1 is SNHLY, CDR2 FYNNEI, per germline. CDR3 length: 17 residues. The V and J ends lost 4 bases and 1 base respectively, with 16 bases between them. Genomic DNA of each subset was evenly split across several immunoSEQ plates. Measured with immunoSEQ multiplex PCR; TCRdb has only the in-frame clones, and not every one. In the table there are roughly 400,000 clones, around 96% of which are singletons. This sequence originates from a man under 40 in good health. The chain recombines TRBV2 with TRBJ2-2; possibly TRBD1 for D (6 bases). The sequenced sample was memory CD8+ T cells sorted from blood. Sample subset: CD45RO+ cells pooled with CCR7-negative TemRA cells. The chain's CDR3 is CASSGQVTQRNTGELFF. Here the CDR3 DNA reads TGTGCCAGCAGTGGACAGGTGACTCAAAGGAACACCGGGGAGCTGTTTTTT.